These 14 T cell receptor beta chains originate from one sample sequenced in a study of control samples from healthy donors and cancer patients. Measured with immunoSEQ multiplex PCR; TCRdb has only the in-frame clones, and not every one. The data hold approximately 70,000 clones, with 75% to 85% observed a single time. The sample comprised blood. These receptors were collected from a man between 60 and 75 years old in good health.

J is TRBJ2-7 and V is TRBV6-2 or TRBV6-3; D not resolved. Germline V gene data show CDR1 as MNHEY and CDR2 as SVGEGT. The CDR3 runs to 13 residues. V gave up 2 bases and J gave up 2 bases, with 7 bases separating them. The CDR3 bases are TGTGCCAGCAGTTACGGGCCCACCTACGAGCAGTACTTC. Its protein is CASSYGPTYEQYF.

Concerning this clone itself: At one of its ends the junction is not consistent with the germline gene, which may arise from a read error. V and J are TRBV7-9 and TRBJ1-1; D perhaps matches TRBD1 (6 bases). This CDR3 contains 14 residues. Germline CDR1 and CDR2: SEHNR and FQNEAQ (reference sequence). CDR3 in amino acids: CASTLQGTGTEAFF. The CDR3 DNA reads TGTGCCAGCACCTTACAGGGTACGGGCACTGAAGCTTTCTTT.

The V call is TRBV6-2 or TRBV6-3, the J call TRBJ1-5; the match to TRBD1 covers 10 bases. The CDR3 runs to 14 residues. The germline gives CDR1 MNHEY, CDR2 SVGEGT. With 5 bases clipped from V and 6 bases from J, the junction kept 4 bases outside the gene matches. CDR3 sequence: CASSDRGRAQPQHF. The CDR3 DNA sequence: TGTGCCAGCAGTGACAGGGGGCGCGCTCAGCCCCAGCATTTT.

The rearrangement links TRBV18 to TRBJ2-1; no clear D gene. Germline V gene sequence: CDR1 KGHSH, CDR2 LQKENI. Trimming removed 0 bases at V and 4 bases at J, with 7 bases between. This CDR3 spans 14 amino acids. CDR3 bases: TGTGCCAGCTCACCACCGCTAAGATACAATGAGCAGTTCTTC. Encoded protein: CASSPPLRYNEQFF.

The V and J genes are TRBV4-2 and TRBJ1-2, with 8 bases that match TRBD1. Germline CDR1 LGHNA, CDR2 YNFKEQ. With V trimmed by 0 bases and J by 8 bases, 8 bases remained unmatched. The CDR3 covers 15 residues. The CDR3 sequence is CASSQDGIRGQGYTF. CDR3 DNA: TGTGCCAGCAGCCAAGATGGTATCAGGGGGCAGGGCTACACCTTC.

This chain links TRBV7-9 with TRBJ2-1; TRBD2 agrees at 10 bases. Germline V CDR1 and CDR2: SEHNR, FQNEAQ (reference sequence). V lost 2 bases, J lost 5 bases, and 6 bases stayed unmatched. This CDR3 has 16 amino acids. The CDR3 here is CASSLTGLAPHNEQFF. CDR3 DNA sequence: TGTGCCAGCAGCTTAACGGGACTAGCGCCGCACAATGAGCAGTTCTTC.

This clone was observed a single time. The chain combines TRBV5-1 with TRBJ1-6; 7 bases agree with TRBD1. CDR1 is SGHRS, CDR2 YFSETQ, per germline. This CDR3 is 15 amino acids long. V trimming: 4 bases; J trimming: 7 bases; junction bases outside the gene matches: 8. This CDR3 reads CASSLQTGINSPLHF. The CDR3 DNA is TGCGCCAGCAGCCTCCAGACAGGGATCAATTCACCCCTCCACTTT.

CDR3 bases: TGTGCCAGCAGCTTAGTTGGGGGGATTGATGAGCAGTTCTTC. Amino acids: CASSLVGGIDEQFF. This chain uses TRBV7-2 with TRBJ2-1, with D possibly being TRBD2 (6 bases). The CDR3 has 14 amino acids. V was clipped by 1 base and J by 8 bases, with 12 bases between them. The germline CDR1 and CDR2 sequences are SGHTA and FQGNSA.

The J gene is TRBJ2-7, the V gene TRBV7-9; no reliable D call. The CDR3 length is 15 residues. Germline V gives CDR1 SEHNR, CDR2 FQNEAQ (reference sequence). Trimming took 5 bases from V and 0 from J, leaving 14 bases between them. The CDR3 is CASSIKDIFSYEQYF. In DNA form, the CDR3 reads TGTGCCAGCAGCATCAAAGACATTTTCTCCTACGAGCAGTACTTC.

The chain has TRBV5-4 and TRBJ1-1; 7 bases agree with TRBD1. V was pared by 2 bases and J by 1 base, with 5 bases of the junction left unmatched. The CDR3 length is 15 residues. CDR1 and CDR2 from the germline V gene are SGHNT and YYREEE (reference sequence). CDR3 DNA sequence: TGTGCCAGCAGCTTTGGACAGGCCCAGAACACTGAAGCTTTCTTT. It yields the protein CASSFGQAQNTEAFF.

Notes on this clone: Other DNA sequences of this sample code for an identical CDR3. The chain carries TRBV5-1 and TRBJ2-7; D possibly corresponds to TRBD1 (7 bases). CDR1 SGHRS and CDR2 YFSETQ come from the germline V gene. The CDR3 covers 14 residues. The ends were cut back, 0 bases at V and 5 bases at J, with 12 bases in the middle. The CDR3 sequence is CASSLGQGGDEQYF. As DNA, the CDR3 is TGCGCCAGCAGCTTGGGGCAGGGGGGTGACGAGCAGTACTTC.

V is TRBV2 and J is TRBJ1-5, with a possible D match to TRBD1 (5 bases). Trimming left V 6 bases short and J 0 bases short, with 9 bases between. Germline V CDR1 and CDR2: SNHLY, FYNNEI. The CDR3 totals 14 residues. CDR3 loop: CASSGGGSNQPQHF. The CDR3 nucleotides read TGTGCCAGCAGCGGGGGGGGTAGCAATCAGCCCCAGCATTTT.

V usage is TRBV5-1 and J usage is TRBJ2-7, with 11 bases matching TRBD2. The CDR3 has 18 residues. Germline assignment: CDR1 SGHRS and CDR2 YFSETQ. The J segment lost 3 bases and the V segment lost 4 bases, leaving 15 bases of the junction unmatched. CDR3 bases: TGCGCCAGCAGCACGGGACTAGCGGAGGCACTAGAGGACTACGAGCAGTACTTC. It is translated as CASSTGLAEALEDYEQYF.

The V gene is TRBV30, the J gene TRBJ1-2; no clear D. This CDR3 comprises 13 residues. Trimming left V 5 bases short and J 8 bases short, with 18 bases between. The germline gives CDR1 GTSNPN, CDR2 SVGIG (reference sequence). CDR3 in amino acids: CAWWERVLGGYTF. CDR3 nucleotides: TGTGCCTGGTGGGAGCGGGTGCTGGGGGGCTACACCTTC.